This TCR beta chain was identified in a study of blood T cells in healthy people across ages. Regarding this clonotype: Antigen: not known.

This CDR3 is 15 amino acids long. Germline values: CDR1 ENHRY, CDR2 SYGVKD. V gave up 2 bases and J gave up 0 bases, with 9 bases separating them. A J-beta primer mix and a sample-barcoded 5' primer were used in a second PCR of roughly 6 to 11 cycles. Paired-end reads containing CDR3 totaled no fewer than 2.5 million for each sample. MiXCR, applied by TCRdb to the 5' RACE reads, yields one record per CDR3 protein. Of fewer than 750,000 distinct CDR3 sequences in the sample, under 65% were seen once. Overall study findings and caveats: Bulk PBMC profiling left naive and antigen-experienced comparisons inconclusive. In these data, TCR beta diversity tracked strongly with naive T cell percentage. Observed TCR beta diversity per million T cells went down as age went up. This fall followed a roughly linear course with age.

Sequenced input: blood. The rearrangement joins TRBV10-3 to TRBJ2-3, with no clear D. The origin of this receptor is a woman of 80 years or more in good health. The CDR3 DNA sequence: TGTGCCATCAGTGAGCCCCGCTCTAGCACAGATACGCAGTATTTT. Residues: CAISEPRSSTDTQYF.